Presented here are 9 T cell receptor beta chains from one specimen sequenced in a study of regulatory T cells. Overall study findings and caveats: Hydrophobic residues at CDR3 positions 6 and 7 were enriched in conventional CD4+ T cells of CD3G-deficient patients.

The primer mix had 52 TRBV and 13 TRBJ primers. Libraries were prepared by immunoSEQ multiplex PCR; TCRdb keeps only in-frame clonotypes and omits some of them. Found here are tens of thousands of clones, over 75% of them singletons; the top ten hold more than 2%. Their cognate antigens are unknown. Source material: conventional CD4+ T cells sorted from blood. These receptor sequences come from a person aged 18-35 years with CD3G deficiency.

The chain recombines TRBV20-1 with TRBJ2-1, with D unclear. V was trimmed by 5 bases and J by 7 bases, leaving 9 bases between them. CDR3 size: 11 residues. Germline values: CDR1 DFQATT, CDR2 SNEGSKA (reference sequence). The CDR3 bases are TGCAGTGCTGCTTTGTCTAATGAGCAGTTCTTC. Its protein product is CSAALSNEQFF.

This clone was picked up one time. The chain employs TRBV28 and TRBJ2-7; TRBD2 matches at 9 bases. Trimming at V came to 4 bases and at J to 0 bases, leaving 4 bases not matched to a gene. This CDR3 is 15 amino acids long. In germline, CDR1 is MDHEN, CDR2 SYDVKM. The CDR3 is CASSSRTSASYEQYF. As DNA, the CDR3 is TGTGCCAGCAGTTCAAGGACTAGCGCCTCCTACGAGCAGTACTTC. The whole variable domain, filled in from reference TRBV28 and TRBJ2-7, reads DVKVTQSSRYLVKRTGEKVFLECVQDMDHENMFWYRQDPGLGLRLIYFSYDVKMKEKGDIPEGYSVSREKKERFSLILESASTNQTSMYLCASSSRTSASYEQYFGPGTRLTVT.

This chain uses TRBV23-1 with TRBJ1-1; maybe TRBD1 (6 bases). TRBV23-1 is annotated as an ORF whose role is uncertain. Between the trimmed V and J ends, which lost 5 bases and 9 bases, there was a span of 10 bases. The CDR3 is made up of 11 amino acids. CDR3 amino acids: CASSRGLQAFF. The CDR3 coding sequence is TGCGCCAGCAGTAGGGGGTTGCAAGCTTTCTTT.

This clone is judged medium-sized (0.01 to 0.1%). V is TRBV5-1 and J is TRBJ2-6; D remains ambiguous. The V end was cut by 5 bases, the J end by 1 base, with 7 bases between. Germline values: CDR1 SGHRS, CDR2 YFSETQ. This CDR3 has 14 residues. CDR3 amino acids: CASRASSGANVLTF. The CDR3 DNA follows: TGCGCCAGCAGAGCGAGTTCTGGGGCCAACGTCCTGACTTTC.

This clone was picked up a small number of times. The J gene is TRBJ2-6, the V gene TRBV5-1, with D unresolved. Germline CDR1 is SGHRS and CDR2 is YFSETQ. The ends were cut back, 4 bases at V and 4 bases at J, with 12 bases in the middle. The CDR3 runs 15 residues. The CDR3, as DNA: TGCGCCAGCAGCCCAAGGGTTGGCGGGGCCAACGTCCTGACTTTC. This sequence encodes CASSPRVGGANVLTF.

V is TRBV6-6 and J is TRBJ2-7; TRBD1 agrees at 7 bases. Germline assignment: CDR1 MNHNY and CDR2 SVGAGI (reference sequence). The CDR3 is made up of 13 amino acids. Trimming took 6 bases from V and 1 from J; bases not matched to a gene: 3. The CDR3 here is CASRAGGSYEQYF. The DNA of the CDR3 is TGTGCCAGCAGAGCAGGGGGATCCTACGAGCAGTACTTC.

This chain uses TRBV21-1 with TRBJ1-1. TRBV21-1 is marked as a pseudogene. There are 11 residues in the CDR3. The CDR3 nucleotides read TGTGCCAGCAGCAGGGGGGAGGAGTCTTTCTTT. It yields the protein CASSRGEESFF.

In DNA, the CDR3 is TGTGCCAGCAGTTCAGCCCTCAGGACAGATACGCAGTATTTT. This gives the protein CASSSALRTDTQYF. The chain links TRBV28 to TRBJ2-3; D is uncertain. V was cut by 4 bases and J by 3 bases, with 11 bases left in between. The CDR3 has 14 residues. The germline V gene has CDR1 MDHEN and CDR2 SYDVKM.

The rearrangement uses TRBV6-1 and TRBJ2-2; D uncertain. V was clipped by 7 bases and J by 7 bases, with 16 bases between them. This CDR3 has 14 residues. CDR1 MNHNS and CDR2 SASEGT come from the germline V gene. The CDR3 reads CASKEQNQYGELFF. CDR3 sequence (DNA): TGTGCCAGCAAGGAACAAAACCAGTACGGGGAGCTGTTTTTT.